This is a list of T cell receptor beta chains from one sample in a study of monozygotic twins with inflammatory bowel disease. No DNA is given; TCRdb re-called the 5' RACE reads and lists each CDR3 protein once. Its listing shows about 300,000 distinct CDR3 sequences. The sequenced material came from blood. The receptor set was obtained from a human donor with ulcerative colitis or Crohn's disease, or a healthy co-twin of an affected twin (not recorded which). The CDR3 runs from the conserved cysteine through the conserved F or W.

j_call: TRBJ2-5; v_call: TRBV5-1; cdr3_aa: CASSRAGQETQYF
j_call: TRBJ2-3; v_call: TRBV11-2; cdr3_aa: CASSTIDPGTDTQYF
j_call: TRBJ1-2; v_call: TRBV10-3; cdr3_aa: CANRQGGDYGYTF
j_call: TRBJ2-7; v_call: TRBV5-1; cdr3_aa: CASSSGQGFHEQYF
j_call: TRBJ2-1; v_call: TRBV30; cdr3_aa: CAWRVGGSNEQFF
j_call: TRBJ1-1; v_call: TRBV18; cdr3_aa: CASSTAAGQGNTEAFF
j_call: TRBJ2-7; v_call: TRBV7-2; cdr3_aa: CASSGDTGVSYEQYF
j_call: TRBJ1-2; v_call: TRBV20-1; cdr3_aa: CSARMAYGYTF
j_call: TRBJ2-3; v_call: TRBV2; cdr3_aa: CASTGKVTQYF
j_call: TRBJ1-2; v_call: TRBV29-1; cdr3_aa: CSGSGDYGYTF
j_call: TRBJ2-7; v_call: TRBV29-1; cdr3_aa: CSVVTSGSSYEQYF
j_call: TRBJ2-7; v_call: TRBV20-1; cdr3_aa: CSAGLGNTVYEQYF
j_call: TRBJ2-7; v_call: TRBV7-2; cdr3_aa: CASSPLGPPGFSYEQYF
j_call: TRBJ2-1; v_call: TRBV5-1; cdr3_aa: CASSFNAGTSLRNEQFF
j_call: TRBJ1-6; v_call: TRBV3-1; cdr3_aa: CASSQDRTNSPLHF
j_call: TRBJ2-7; v_call: TRBV7-2; cdr3_aa: CASSPKAGGQTYEQYF
j_call: TRBJ2-5; v_call: TRBV28; cdr3_aa: CASKILGRHNQETQYF
j_call: TRBJ1-1; v_call: TRBV13; cdr3_aa: CASSPNPRGEAFF
j_call: TRBJ2-3; v_call: TRBV28; cdr3_aa: CASSPGGSQADTQYF
j_call: TRBJ1-4; v_call: TRBV18; cdr3_aa: CASSPPAGRSEKLFF
j_call: TRBJ2-4; v_call: TRBV6-1; cdr3_aa: CASREAVSNIQYF
j_call: TRBJ2-2; v_call: TRBV7-6; cdr3_aa: CASSFRLAENTGELFF
j_call: TRBJ1-1; v_call: TRBV29-1; cdr3_aa: CSVVQGVSTEAFF
j_call: TRBJ2-1; v_call: TRBV27; cdr3_aa: CASSLSASGSTDNEQFF
j_call: TRBJ2-5; v_call: TRBV7-2; cdr3_aa: CASSLRTSGLGETQYF
j_call: TRBJ1-5; v_call: TRBV20-1; cdr3_aa: CSASVQLFNQPQHF
j_call: TRBJ2-7; v_call: TRBV6-2/TRBV6-3; cdr3_aa: CASSRLQSASYEQYF
j_call: TRBJ1-3; v_call: TRBV4-2; cdr3_aa: CASQDRNTIYF
j_call: TRBJ2-7; v_call: TRBV29-1; cdr3_aa: CSVAIGSYEQYF
j_call: TRBJ2-1; v_call: TRBV14; cdr3_aa: CASSQELSDEQFF
j_call: TRBJ2-2; v_call: TRBV10-3; cdr3_aa: CAISGSGNGFGELFF
j_call: TRBJ2-3; v_call: TRBV5-1; cdr3_aa: CASSLDSGSDTQYF
j_call: TRBJ2-5; v_call: TRBV7-9; cdr3_aa: CASSSRSGGETQYF
j_call: TRBJ1-2; v_call: TRBV30; cdr3_aa: CAWSQWGVGYTF
j_call: TRBJ2-7; v_call: TRBV7-6; cdr3_aa: CASSLAGTSGSTYEQYF
j_call: TRBJ1-5; v_call: TRBV10-3; cdr3_aa: CAISETGNQPQHF
j_call: TRBJ2-6; v_call: TRBV3-1; cdr3_aa: CASSPGTGVGNGAYVLTF
j_call: TRBJ1-5; v_call: TRBV7-8; cdr3_aa: CASRFGGGGNQPQHF